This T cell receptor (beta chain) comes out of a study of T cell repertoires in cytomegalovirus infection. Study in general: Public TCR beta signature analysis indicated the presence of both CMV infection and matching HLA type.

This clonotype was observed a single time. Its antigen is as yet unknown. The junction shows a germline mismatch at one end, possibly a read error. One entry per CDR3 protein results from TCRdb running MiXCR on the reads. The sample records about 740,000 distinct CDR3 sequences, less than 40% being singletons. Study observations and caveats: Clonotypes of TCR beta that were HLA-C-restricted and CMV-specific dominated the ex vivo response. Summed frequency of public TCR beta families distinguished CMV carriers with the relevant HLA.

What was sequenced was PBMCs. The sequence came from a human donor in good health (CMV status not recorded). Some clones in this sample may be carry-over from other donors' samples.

CDR3 bases: TGTGCCAGCAGTTCCTTCGGGGGGCTAGCGGTGGGTAATGAGCCGTTCTTC. Its protein product is CASSSFGGLAVGNEPFF. This chain connects TRBV12-3 or TRBV12-4 to TRBJ2-1; TRBD2 might be the D (7 bases). This CDR3 contains 17 residues.